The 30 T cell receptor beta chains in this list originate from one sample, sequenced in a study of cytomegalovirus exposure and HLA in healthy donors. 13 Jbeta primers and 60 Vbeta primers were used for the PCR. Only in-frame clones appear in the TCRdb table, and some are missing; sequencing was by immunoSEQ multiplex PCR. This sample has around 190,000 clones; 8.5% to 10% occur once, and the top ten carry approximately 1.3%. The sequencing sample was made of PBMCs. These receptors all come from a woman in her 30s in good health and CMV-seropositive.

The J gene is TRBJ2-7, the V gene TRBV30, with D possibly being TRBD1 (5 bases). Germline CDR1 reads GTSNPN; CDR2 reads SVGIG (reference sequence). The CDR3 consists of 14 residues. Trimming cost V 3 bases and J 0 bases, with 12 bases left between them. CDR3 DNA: TGTGCCTGGAGAAAGGGGCCCTACTCCTACGAGCAGTACTTC. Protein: CAWRKGPYSYEQYF.

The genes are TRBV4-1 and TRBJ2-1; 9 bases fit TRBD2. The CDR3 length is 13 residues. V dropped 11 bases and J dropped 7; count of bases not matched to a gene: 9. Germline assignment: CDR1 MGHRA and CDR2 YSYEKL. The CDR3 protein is CASREGGTNEQFF. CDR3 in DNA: TGCGCCTCGCGGGAGGGAGGGACGAATGAGCAGTTCTTC.

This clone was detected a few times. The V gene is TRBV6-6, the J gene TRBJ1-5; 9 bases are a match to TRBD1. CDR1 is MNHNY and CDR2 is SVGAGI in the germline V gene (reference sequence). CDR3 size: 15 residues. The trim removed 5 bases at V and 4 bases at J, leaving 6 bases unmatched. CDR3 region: CASSGTGRKNQPQHF. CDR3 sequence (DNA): TGTGCCAGCAGTGGGACAGGGAGGAAGAATCAGCCCCAGCATTTT.

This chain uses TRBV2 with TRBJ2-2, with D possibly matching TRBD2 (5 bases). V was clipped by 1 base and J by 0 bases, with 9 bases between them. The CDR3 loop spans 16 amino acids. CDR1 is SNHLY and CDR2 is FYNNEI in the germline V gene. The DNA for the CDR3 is TGTGCCAGCAGTGAAGAGAGTAGCGCGAACACCGGGGAGCTGTTTTTT. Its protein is CASSEESSANTGELFF.

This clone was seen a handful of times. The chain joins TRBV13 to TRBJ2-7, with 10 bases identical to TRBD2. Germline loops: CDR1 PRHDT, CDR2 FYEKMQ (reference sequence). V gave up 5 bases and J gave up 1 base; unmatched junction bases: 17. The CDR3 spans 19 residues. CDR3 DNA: TGTGCCAGCAGCCCGAGCCTAGCGGGAGTGGGCTTTTTTTCCTACGAGCAGTACTTC. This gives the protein CASSPSLAGVGFFSYEQYF.

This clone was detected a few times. This CDR3 is CAISEARGLAVGNEQFF. The CDR3 nucleotides read TGTGCCATCAGTGAGGCGCGGGGACTAGCGGTTGGCAATGAGCAGTTCTTC. The V call is TRBV10-3, the J call TRBJ2-1; 11 bases match TRBD2. The CDR3 has 17 residues. In germline, CDR1 is ENHRY, CDR2 SYGVKD. With V trimmed by 2 bases and J by 6 bases, 9 bases remained unmatched.

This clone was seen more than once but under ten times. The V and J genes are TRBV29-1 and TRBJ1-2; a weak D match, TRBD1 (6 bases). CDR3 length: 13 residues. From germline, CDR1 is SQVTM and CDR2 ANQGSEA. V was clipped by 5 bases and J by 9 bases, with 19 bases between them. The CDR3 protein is CSVIRDTGTSYTF. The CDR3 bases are TGCAGCGTTATTCGGGACACGGGAACTAGCTACACCTTC.

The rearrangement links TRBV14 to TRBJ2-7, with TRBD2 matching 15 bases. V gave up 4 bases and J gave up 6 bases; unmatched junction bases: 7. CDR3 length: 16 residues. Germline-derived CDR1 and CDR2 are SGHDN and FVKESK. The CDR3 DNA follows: TGTGCCAGCAGCCTCGCCGGGACTAGCGGGAGGCTCGAGCAGTACTTC. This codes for CASSLAGTSGRLEQYF.

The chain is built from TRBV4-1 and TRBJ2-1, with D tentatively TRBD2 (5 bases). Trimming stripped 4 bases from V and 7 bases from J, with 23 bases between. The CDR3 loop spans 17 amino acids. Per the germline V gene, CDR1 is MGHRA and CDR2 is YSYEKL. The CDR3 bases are TGCGCCAGCAGCCCTTTTTATCCCGGGCCTAGCTTGAATGAGCAGTTCTTC. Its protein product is CASSPFYPGPSLNEQFF.

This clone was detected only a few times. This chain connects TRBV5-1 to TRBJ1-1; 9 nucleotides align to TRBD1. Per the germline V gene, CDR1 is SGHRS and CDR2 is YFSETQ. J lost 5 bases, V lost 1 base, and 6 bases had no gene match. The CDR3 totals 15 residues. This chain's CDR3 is CASSLTRQGGTEAFF. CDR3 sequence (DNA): TGCGCCAGCAGCTTGACGAGACAGGGGGGGACTGAAGCTTTCTTT.

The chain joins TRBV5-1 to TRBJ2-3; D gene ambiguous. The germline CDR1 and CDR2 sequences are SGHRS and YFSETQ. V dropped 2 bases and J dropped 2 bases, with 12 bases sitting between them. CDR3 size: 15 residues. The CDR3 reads CASSFQDSPTDTQYF. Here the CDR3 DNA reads TGCGCCAGCAGCTTCCAGGATTCCCCCACAGATACGCAGTATTTT.

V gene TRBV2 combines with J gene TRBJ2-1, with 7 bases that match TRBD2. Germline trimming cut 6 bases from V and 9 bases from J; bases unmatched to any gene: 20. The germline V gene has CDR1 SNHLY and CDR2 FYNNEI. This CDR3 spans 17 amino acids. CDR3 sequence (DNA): TGTGCCAGCAGGGAGACTAGCCCTGGACTCACCTCGGGTGAGCAGTTCTTC. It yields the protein CASRETSPGLTSGEQFF.

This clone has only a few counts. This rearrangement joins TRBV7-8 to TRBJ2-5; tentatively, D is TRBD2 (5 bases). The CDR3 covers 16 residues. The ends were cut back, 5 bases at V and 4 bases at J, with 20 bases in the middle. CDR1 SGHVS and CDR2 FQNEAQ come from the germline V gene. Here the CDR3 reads CASSPADGRLRETQYF. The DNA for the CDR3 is TGTGCCAGCAGCCCAGCGGACGGACGCCTCAGAGAGACCCAGTACTTC.

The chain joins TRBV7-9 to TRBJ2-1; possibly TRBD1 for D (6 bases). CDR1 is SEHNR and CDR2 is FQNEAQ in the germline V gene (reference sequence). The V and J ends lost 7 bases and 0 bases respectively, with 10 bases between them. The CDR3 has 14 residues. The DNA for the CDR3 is TGTGCCAGCAACCCAGGGGTCTCCTACAATGAGCAGTTCTTC. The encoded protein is CASNPGVSYNEQFF.

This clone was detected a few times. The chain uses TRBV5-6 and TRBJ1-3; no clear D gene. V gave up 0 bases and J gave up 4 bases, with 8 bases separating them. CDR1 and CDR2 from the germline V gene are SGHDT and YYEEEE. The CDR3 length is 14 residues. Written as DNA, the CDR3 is TGTGCCAGCAGCTTGGTAACAGAAGGAAACACCATATATTTT. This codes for CASSLVTEGNTIYF.

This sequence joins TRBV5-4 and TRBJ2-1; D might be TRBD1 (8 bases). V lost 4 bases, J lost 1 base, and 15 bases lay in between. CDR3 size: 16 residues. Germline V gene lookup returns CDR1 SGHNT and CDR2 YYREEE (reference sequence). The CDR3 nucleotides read TGTGCCAGCAGCATCTACAGGGGGGGGTCCTACAATGAGCAGTTCTTC. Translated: CASSIYRGGSYNEQFF.

CDR3 sequence: CASSQDWTSGTSSYEQYF. The CDR3 region has the DNA TGCGCCAGCAGCCAAGATTGGACTAGCGGGACGAGCTCCTACGAGCAGTACTTC. The V and J genes are TRBV4-1 and TRBJ2-7; TRBD2 agrees at 12 bases. V lost 0 bases, J lost 0 bases, and 6 bases stayed unmatched. The CDR3 runs to 18 residues. CDR1 and CDR2 (germline): MGHRA, YSYEKL.

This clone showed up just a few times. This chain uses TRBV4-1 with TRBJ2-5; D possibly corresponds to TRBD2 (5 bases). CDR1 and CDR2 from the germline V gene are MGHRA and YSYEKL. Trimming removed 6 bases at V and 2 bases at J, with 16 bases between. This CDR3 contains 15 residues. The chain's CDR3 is CASSPAATNQETQYF. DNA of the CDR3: TGCGCCAGCAGTCCAGCGGCTACGAATCAAGAGACCCAGTACTTC.

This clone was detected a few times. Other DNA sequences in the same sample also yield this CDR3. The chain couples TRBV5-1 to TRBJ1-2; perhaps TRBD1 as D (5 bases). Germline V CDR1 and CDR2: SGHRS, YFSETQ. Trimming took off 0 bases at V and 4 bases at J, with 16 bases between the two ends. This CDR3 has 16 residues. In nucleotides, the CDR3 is TGCGCCAGCAGCTTGGCACTCGGGGGGAGCGGCTATGGCTACACCTTC. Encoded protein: CASSLALGGSGYGYTF. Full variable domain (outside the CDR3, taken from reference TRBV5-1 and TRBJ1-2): KAGVTQTPRYLIKTRGQQVTLSCSPISGHRSVSWYQQTPGQGLQFLFEYFSETQRNKGNFPGRFSGRQFSNSRSEMNVSTLELGDSALYLCASSLALGGSGYGYTFGSGTRLTVV.

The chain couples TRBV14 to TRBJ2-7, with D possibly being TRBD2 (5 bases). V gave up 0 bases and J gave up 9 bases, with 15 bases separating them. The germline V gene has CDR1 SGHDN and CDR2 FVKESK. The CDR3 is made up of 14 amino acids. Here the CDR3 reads CASSQDFRGRSQYF. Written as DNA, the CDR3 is TGTGCCAGCAGCCAAGATTTCCGGGGTCGGTCGCAGTACTTC. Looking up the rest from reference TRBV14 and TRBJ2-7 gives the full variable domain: EAGVTQFPSHSVIEKGQTVTLRCDPISGHDNLYWYRRVMGKEIKFLLHFVKESKQDESGMPNNRFLAERTGGTYSTLKVQPAELEDSGVYFCASSQDFRGRSQYFGPGTRLTVT.

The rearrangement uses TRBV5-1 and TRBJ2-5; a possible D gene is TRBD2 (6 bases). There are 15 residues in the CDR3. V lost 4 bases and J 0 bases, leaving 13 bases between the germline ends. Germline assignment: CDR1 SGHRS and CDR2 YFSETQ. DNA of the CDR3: TGCGCCAGCAGCCGCGCTAGCGAGAACCAAGAGACCCAGTACTTC. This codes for CASSRASENQETQYF.

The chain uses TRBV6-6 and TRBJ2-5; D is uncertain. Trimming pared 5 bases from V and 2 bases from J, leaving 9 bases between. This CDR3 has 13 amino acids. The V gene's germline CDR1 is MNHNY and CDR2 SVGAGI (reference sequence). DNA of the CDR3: TGTGCCAGCAGTCTCCCGCAGCAAGAGACCCAGTACTTC. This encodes CASSLPQQETQYF.

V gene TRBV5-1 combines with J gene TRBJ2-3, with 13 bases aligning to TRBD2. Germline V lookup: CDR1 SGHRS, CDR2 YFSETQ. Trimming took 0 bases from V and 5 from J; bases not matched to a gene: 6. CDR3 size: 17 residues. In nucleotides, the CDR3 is TGCGCCAGCAGCTTGGTACTAGCGGGAGGGAGAGTAGATACGCAGTATTTT. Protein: CASSLVLAGGRVDTQYF.

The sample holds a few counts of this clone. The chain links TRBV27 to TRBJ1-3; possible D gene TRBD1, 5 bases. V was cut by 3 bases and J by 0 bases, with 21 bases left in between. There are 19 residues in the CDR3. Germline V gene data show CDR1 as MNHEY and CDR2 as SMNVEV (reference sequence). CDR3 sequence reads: CASSFRRGRGNSSGNTIYF. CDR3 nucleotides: TGTGCCAGCAGTTTCCGACGAGGTCGGGGGAACAGCTCTGGAAACACCATATATTTT.

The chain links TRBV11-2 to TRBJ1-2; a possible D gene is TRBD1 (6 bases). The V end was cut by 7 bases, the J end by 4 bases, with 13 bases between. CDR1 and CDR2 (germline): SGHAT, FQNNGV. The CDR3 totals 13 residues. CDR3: CASNSDRFYGYTF. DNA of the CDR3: TGTGCCAGCAACTCGGACAGATTCTATGGCTACACCTTC.

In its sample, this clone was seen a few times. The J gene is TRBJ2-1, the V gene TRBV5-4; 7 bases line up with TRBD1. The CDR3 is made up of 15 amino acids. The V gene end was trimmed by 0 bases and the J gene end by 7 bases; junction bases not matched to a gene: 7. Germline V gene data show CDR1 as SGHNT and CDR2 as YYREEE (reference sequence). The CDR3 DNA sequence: TGTGCCAGCAGCTTGGCGCTAGGGGGCTTGAATGAGCAGTTCTTC. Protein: CASSLALGGLNEQFF.

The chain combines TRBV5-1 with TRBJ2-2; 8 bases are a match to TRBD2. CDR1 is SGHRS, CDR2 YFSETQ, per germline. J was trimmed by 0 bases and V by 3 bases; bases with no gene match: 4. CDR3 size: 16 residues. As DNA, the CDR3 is TGCGCCAGCAGCTGGACTAGCAGTGCGAACACCGGGGAGCTGTTTTTT. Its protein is CASSWTSSANTGELFF.

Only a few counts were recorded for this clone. The CDR3 DNA reads TGTGCCAGCAAGAAAGGGGCGGAGCAGTACTTC. As protein: CASKKGAEQYF. This chain uses TRBV6-1 with TRBJ2-7, with D possibly matching TRBD1 (5 bases). Germline V gene sequence: CDR1 MNHNS, CDR2 SASEGT. The CDR3 totals 11 residues. V gave up 7 bases and J gave up 7 bases, with 11 bases separating them.

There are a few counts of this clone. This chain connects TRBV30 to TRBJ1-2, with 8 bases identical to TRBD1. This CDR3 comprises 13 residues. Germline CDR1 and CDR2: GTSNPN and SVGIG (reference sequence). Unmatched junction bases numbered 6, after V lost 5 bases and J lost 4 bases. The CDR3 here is CAWSFGTGYGYTF. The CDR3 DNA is TGTGCCTGGTCGTTCGGGACAGGCTATGGCTACACCTTC.

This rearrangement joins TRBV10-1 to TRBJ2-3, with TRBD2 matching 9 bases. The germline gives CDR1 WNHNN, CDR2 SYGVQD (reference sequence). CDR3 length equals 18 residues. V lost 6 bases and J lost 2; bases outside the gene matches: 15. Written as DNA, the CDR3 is TGCGCCAGCAGATCCAGCGCGACTAGCGGCCTTGACACAGATACGCAGTATTTT. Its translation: CASRSSATSGLDTDTQYF.